This is a list of T cell receptor beta chains from one sample in a study of T cell repertoires in cytomegalovirus infection. Their antigens are not known. TCRdb re-called the reads through MiXCR, storing one row per CDR3 protein. The sample carries around 130,000 distinct CDR3 sequences, around 25% recorded once. The sample taken for sequencing was PBMCs, sequenced either directly or after in vitro stimulation (not recorded which). The receptors originated from a human donor in good health (CMV status not recorded). Some clones in this sample may be carry-over from other donors' samples. Both conserved end residues are part of each CDR3. Clone size is shown for a subset of rows, as once, few, many or a class of expanded clone.

. | TRBJ1-6 | TRBV7-2 | CASSRAGGKSPLHF
few | TRBJ1-3 | TRBV6-6 | CASTQGGNTIYF
. | TRBJ2-2 | TRBV7-8 | CASGGLVTGGELFF
. | TRBJ1-6 | TRBV4-1 | CASSQDSRGPLHF
. | TRBJ1-4 | TRBV5-4 | CASSFRGGEEKLFF
many | TRBJ2-5 | TRBV6-5 | CASKRNGPRRETQYF
. | TRBJ1-3 | TRBV11-2 | CASSWGTLIHSGNTIYF
. | TRBJ2-1 | TRBV6-6 | CASSADRGFGEQFF
few | TRBJ2-1 | TRBV4-1 | CASSQTTSGRIGEQFF
few | TRBJ2-1 | TRBV5-1 | CASSQGTGPYEQFF
. | TRBJ1-2 | TRBV6-5 | CACSRQGGCYGYTF
few | TRBJ2-3 | TRBV5-6 | CASAAFKQGLSSTDTQYF
. | TRBJ2-5 | TRBV15 | CATSRDSPQETQYF
. | TRBJ2-1 | TRBV6-5 | CASSYTSGAYNEQFF
few | TRBJ2-1 | TRBV6-5 | CASSYSITSGRSDNEQFF
many | TRBJ2-7 | TRBV5-1 | CASSLVAYSYEQYF
many | TRBJ2-6 | TRBV7-9 | CASSLWGAKISGANVLTF
many | TRBJ2-3 | TRBV7-2 | CASSRDPIIRDTQYF
. | TRBJ2-1 | TRBV7-9 | CASSLEGGPLSSYNEQFF
. | TRBJ2-7 | TRBV6-5 | CASSYWGASGSRYEQYF
once | TRBJ1-4 | TRBV11-3 | CASSSGQDNEKLFF
few | TRBJ1-4 | TRBV4-1 | CASSQRPGTVNEKLFF
many | TRBJ2-2 | TRBV6-2/TRBV6-3 | CASKIGTGDTGELFF
many | TRBJ1-1 | TRBV12-3/TRBV12-4 | CASSAIAEAFF
few | TRBJ1-3 | TRBV6-1 | CASRDGTYSGNTIYF
many | TRBJ2-7 | TRBV7-6 | CASSLGSGNTYEQYF
. | TRBJ2-1 | TRBV2 | CASRTGTGGSGEQFF
few | TRBJ2-1 | TRBV7-3 | CASSLSVANEQFF
. | TRBJ1-5 | TRBV18 | CASSPETGDQPQHF
many | TRBJ1-6 | TRBV7-2 | CASSLVQINSPLHF
few | TRBJ2-2 | TRBV7-3 | CASSRRTSGELFF
many | TRBJ2-5 | TRBV7-2 | CASRPDRGRETQYF
. | TRBJ2-5 | TRBV7-2 | CASTPPGPQETQYF
few | TRBJ2-3 | TRBV20-1 | CSAEDYTQYF
many | TRBJ1-1 | TRBV12-5 | CASGLEGPDTEAFF
. | TRBJ1-6 | TRBV4-3 | CASSQGSAYNSPLHF
few | TRBJ1-1 | TRBV12-3/TRBV12-4 | CASTWGNLNTEAFF
. | TRBJ2-3 | TRBV5-4 | CASSPVGNTQYF
many | TRBJ2-2 | TRBV7-2 | CASSLGLAPNTGELFF
. | TRBJ2-1 | TRBV6-8 | CASRDGLAGALYNEQFF
. | TRBJ1-1 | TRBV12-3/TRBV12-4 | CATRRRQGRTEAFF
few | TRBJ2-5 | TRBV12-3/TRBV12-4 | CASTLGYGETQYF
few | TRBJ2-1 | TRBV27 | CASRPGLEYNEQFF
. | TRBJ2-7 | TRBV7-2 | CASSSGLRGSSYEQYF
. | TRBJ2-1 | TRBV12-3/TRBV12-4 | CASSSPPLYNEQFF
. | TRBJ1-2 | TRBV4-3 | CASSPDRTPEYGYTF
. | TRBJ2-1 | TRBV7-8 | CASSLVSPRTSNEQFF
few | TRBJ1-6 | TRBV6-5 | CASNGRDNSPLHF
. | TRBJ2-7 | TRBV4-1 | CASSQVRGPGLTYEQYF
many | TRBJ2-7 | TRBV7-8 | CASSPTGGAYEQYF
. | TRBJ1-5 | TRBV12-3/TRBV12-4 | CASSVAQGYNQPQHF
. | TRBJ2-3 | TRBV27 | CASSSLAGARDTQYF
few | TRBJ2-7 | TRBV15 | CATSSLGPYEQYF
many | TRBJ2-2 | TRBV12-3/TRBV12-4 | CASTRRAVNTGELFF
few | TRBJ2-3 | TRBV6-2/TRBV6-3 | CASNYPGQAQYF
. | TRBJ2-7 | TRBV7-2 | CASSLVTEVQYF
many | TRBJ2-1 | TRBV12-3/TRBV12-4 | CASSPSDYEQFF
few | TRBJ2-4 | TRBV12-5 | CASGLDSRAGDIQYF
few | TRBJ1-5 | TRBV30 | CAWTRGSNQPQHF